This T cell receptor beta chain was captured by sequencing in a study of cytomegalovirus exposure and HLA in healthy donors. About this clone: Its cognate antigen is unknown.

Study-level findings and limits: What a later analysis reportedly showed was that an Asian-associated ancestry cluster had fewer N-insertions than the roughly 670-donor mean. Later on, a genetic analysis was performed. It linked a missense variant in DCLRE1C with V- and J-gene trimming of TCR beta. The study put 150 or so TCR beta chains on its list as cytomegalovirus-associated. A previous analysis found most TCR beta V segments productive roughly 87% or roughly 30% of the time.

The primer mix had 60 Vbeta and 13 Jbeta primers. Sequenced by immunoSEQ multiplex PCR; TCRdb stores in-frame clones only, minus some. The sample carries 95,000 to 150,000 clones, roughly 80% recorded once. Trimming at V came to 6 bases and at J to 0 bases, leaving 5 bases not matched to a gene. The CDR3 runs 15 residues. Germline CDR1 reads SGHVS; CDR2 reads FQNEAQ. The V gene is TRBV7-8, the J gene TRBJ1-1; TRBD1 aligns across 9 bases. Sequenced: PBMCs. This receptor was obtained from a man aged 18 to 35 in good health and CMV-seropositive. The CDR3 DNA reads TGTGCCAGCAGTTCACAGGGGGCCGTGAACACTGAAGCTTTCTTT. Translation gives CASSSQGAVNTEAFF. Drawing the rest from reference TRBV7-8 and TRBJ1-1, the complete variable domain is GAGVSQSPRYKVAKRGQDVALRCDPISGHVSLFWYQQALGQGPEFLTYFQNEAQLDKSGLPSDRFFAERPEGSVSTLKIQRTQQEDSAVYLCASSSQGAVNTEAFFGQGTRLTVV.